A single sample gave rise to the 25 T cell receptor beta chains below, sequenced in a study of regulatory T cells in long-lasting Graves disease. Libraries of TCR beta came from iRepertoire HTBI primers plus Arm-PCR of CDR3 regions. TCRdb re-called the multiplex PCR reads with MiXCR, one entry per CDR3 protein. The sample lists about 200,000 distinct CDR3 sequences, approximately 20% seen once, with approximately 20% in the top ten. Time point of the sample: newly diagnosed GD, antithyroid drugs for less than 3 months. There was RNA extracted from PBMCs, and the TCR library was made from it. The sample was peripheral blood mononuclear cells (PBMCs), taken at new diagnosis, from a patient treated with antithyroid drugs. The source is a female donor with Graves disease.

This clonotype has ten or more counts. The chain carries TRBV2 and TRBJ1-4; TRBD1 aligns across 7 bases. The ends lost 3 bases at V and 8 bases at J; junction bases unmatched: 6. CDR1 is SNHLY, CDR2 FYNNEI, per germline. CDR3 size: 14 residues. This chain's CDR3 is CASSESRGREKLFF. CDR3 DNA sequence: TGTGCCAGCAGTGAGAGCAGGGGGAGGGAAAAACTGTTTTTT.

This clonotype came up many times. The chain uses TRBV3-1 and TRBJ2-5; 8 positions agree with TRBD1. CDR1 is LGHDT and CDR2 is YNNKEL in the germline V gene (reference sequence). The ends lost 3 bases at V and 4 bases at J; junction bases unmatched: 7. The CDR3 length is 15 residues. The CDR3, as DNA: TGTGCCAGCAGCCAGGACAGGGTATGGGTAGAGACCCAGTACTTC. As protein: CASSQDRVWVETQYF.

This clonotype showed up just a few times. V is TRBV7-2 and J is TRBJ1-3; 7 bases align to TRBD1. The CDR3 loop spans 15 amino acids. Germline V gene lookup returns CDR1 SGHTA and CDR2 FQGNSA. The V segment lost 6 bases and the J segment 0 bases; nucleotides outside the gene matches: 5. CDR3 residues: CASRLRTGSGNTIYF. The CDR3 nucleotides read TGTGCCAGCAGACTTCGGACAGGCTCTGGAAACACCATATATTTT.

A word on this clonotype: Here the CDR3 omits its conserved ending phenylalanine or tryptophan, so a read error is the likely source. V usage is TRBV3-1 and J usage is TRBJ2-1; TRBD1 aligns across 9 bases. V was pared by 6 bases and J by 8 bases, with 8 bases of the junction left unmatched. CDR1 and CDR2 from the germline V gene are LGHDT and YNNKEL (reference sequence). CDR3 size: 14 residues. The CDR3: CASRLDRGGDEQFI. The CDR3 region has the DNA TGTGCCAGCAGACTGGACAGGGGAGGAGATGAGCAGTTCATC.

The chain joins TRBV11-3 to TRBJ1-4; D is unresolved. The ends were cut back, 4 bases at V and 0 bases at J, with 6 bases in the middle. The CDR3 consists of 14 residues. Germline-derived CDR1 and CDR2 are SGHNT and YENEEA. In DNA, the CDR3 is TGTGCCAGCAGCTCCAAAGCAACTAATGAAAAACTGTTTTTT. Encoded protein: CASSSKATNEKLFF.

V is TRBV20-1 and J is TRBJ2-7, with 7 bases lining up with TRBD2. CDR3 length equals 12 residues. Germline CDR1 is DFQATT and CDR2 is SNEGSKA (reference sequence). The CDR3 nucleotides read TGCAGCCTCGGGGCGGGAGTAGGCGAGCAGTACTTC. Encoded protein: CSLGAGVGEQYF.

This clonotype was counted between two and nine times. The chain uses TRBV20-1 and TRBJ1-1, with D maybe TRBD1 (6 bases). Trimming stripped 6 bases from V and 1 base from J, with 15 bases between. This CDR3 has 14 residues. The germline CDR1 and CDR2 sequences are DFQATT and SNEGSKA (reference sequence). Written as DNA, the CDR3 is TGCAGTGCGAAAAACAGGGCCTCGAACACTGAAGCTTTCTTT. Encoded protein: CSAKNRASNTEAFF.

As for this clonotype: This could be a read error, since a much larger clone is one nucleotide away. V gene TRBV5-1 combines with J gene TRBJ1-4; D unresolved. Germline V lookup: CDR1 SGHRS, CDR2 YFSETQ. This CDR3 is built from 12 residues. The CDR3 is CASRNPNEKRFF. The CDR3 region has the DNA TGCGCCAGCAGGAATCCCAATGAAAAACGGTTTTTT.

The genes are TRBV2 and TRBJ2-7; possibly TRBD2 for D (5 bases). This CDR3 comprises 15 residues. Trimming pared 6 bases from V and 7 bases from J, leaving 22 bases between. Germline CDR1 SNHLY, CDR2 FYNNEI. The CDR3 sequence: CASSLGSLGSGEQYF. The CDR3 coding sequence is TGTGCCAGCAGCTTAGGCAGCCTCGGATCGGGAGAGCAGTACTTC.

This clonotype was counted between two and nine times. The rearrangement links TRBV4-3 to TRBJ1-1, with 7 positions matching TRBD1. The CDR3 extends over 16 amino acids. Germline-derived CDR1 and CDR2 are LGHNA and YSLEER. Losses at the gene ends were 0 bases for V and 1 base for J; bases not matched to a gene: 5. The CDR3, as DNA: TGCGCCAGCAGCCAAGATTCGACAGGGAGGAACACTGAAGCTTTCTTT. This encodes CASSQDSTGRNTEAFF.

The sample holds many counts of this clonotype. The genes are TRBV10-1 and TRBJ2-3; D perhaps matches TRBD1 (5 bases). There are 14 residues in the CDR3. From germline, CDR1 is WNHNN and CDR2 SYGVQD (reference sequence). With 5 bases removed from V and 1 base from J, the gap between germline ends came to 10 bases. As DNA, the CDR3 is TGCGCCAGCAGTCGTCTAGGGGGCACAGATACGCAGTATTTT. Residues: CASSRLGGTDTQYF.

This clonotype appeared many times. The J gene is TRBJ2-1, the V gene TRBV6-2 or TRBV6-3; D is unclear. This CDR3 contains 13 residues. V was cut by 5 bases and J by 3 bases, with 8 bases left in between. Germline loops: CDR1 MNHEY, CDR2 SVGEGT. CDR3 amino acids: CASSDSVYNEQFF. The CDR3 region has the DNA TGTGCCAGCAGTGATTCGGTCTACAATGAGCAGTTCTTC.

This clonotype was observed many times. The chain links TRBV12-3 or TRBV12-4 to TRBJ2-1; D is unclear. This CDR3 spans 14 amino acids. Trimming took off 7 bases at V and 0 bases at J, with 10 bases between the two ends. The CDR3 DNA reads as TGTGCCAGCAACGTACAACACTCCTACAATGAGCAGTTCTTC. Its translation is CASNVQHSYNEQFF.

The sample holds many counts of this clonotype. The J gene is TRBJ2-1, the V gene TRBV12-5; 11 positions agree with TRBD1. The germline V gene has CDR1 LGHNT and CDR2 FRNRAP. The junction had 4 bases not matched to a gene; V was cut back by 1 base and J by 8 bases. CDR3 size: 15 residues. CDR3 coding DNA: TGTGCTAGTGGTTTGGGGACAGGGGGCGAGGATGAGCAGTTCTTC. It encodes CASGLGTGGEDEQFF.

This clonotype was observed at least ten times. Here the CDR3 reads CASSPTGGQNYGYTF. Here the CDR3 DNA reads TGCGCCAGCAGCCCTACAGGGGGACAAAACTATGGCTACACCTTC. The V and J genes are TRBV5-1 and TRBJ1-2, with 8 bases that match TRBD1. CDR3 length: 15 residues. Per the germline V gene, CDR1 is SGHRS and CDR2 is YFSETQ. Trimming at V came to 4 bases and at J to 2 bases, leaving 7 bases not matched to a gene. Supplemented by reference TRBV5-1 and TRBJ1-2, the full variable domain reads KAGVTQTPRYLIKTRGQQVTLSCSPISGHRSVSWYQQTPGQGLQFLFEYFSETQRNKGNFPGRFSGRQFSNSRSEMNVSTLELGDSALYLCASSPTGGQNYGYTFGSGTRLTVV.

The V and J genes are TRBV19 and TRBJ2-7; D call uncertain. CDR3 length equals 14 residues. Germline values: CDR1 LNHDA, CDR2 SQIVND (reference sequence). Trimming took off 1 base at V and 1 base at J, with 8 bases between the two ends. CDR3 in DNA: TGTGCCAGTAGTATAGTCCCGGATTCCTACGAGCAGTACTTC. Protein sequence: CASSIVPDSYEQYF. Full variable domain (missing parts from reference TRBV19 and TRBJ2-7): DGGITQSPKYLFRKEGQNVTLSCEQNLNHDAMYWYRQDPGQGLRLIYYSQIVNDFQKGDIAEGYSVSREKKESFPLTVTSAQKNPTAFYLCASSIVPDSYEQYFGPGTRLTVT.

This chain links TRBV9 with TRBJ1-1; D gene uncertain. Germline assignment: CDR1 SGDLS and CDR2 YYNGEE. The CDR3 covers 14 residues. Trimming removed 0 bases from V and 1 base from J, with 7 bases in between. In DNA, the CDR3 is TGTGCCAGCAGCGTAGGGCCCAAGAACACTGAAGCTTTCTTT. It translates to CASSVGPKNTEAFF. Variable domain in full (rest from reference TRBV9 and TRBJ1-1): DSGVTQTPKHLITATGQRVTLRCSPRSGDLSVYWYQQSLDQGLQFLIQYYNGEERAKGNILERFSAQQFPDLHSELNLSSLELGDSALYFCASSVGPKNTEAFFGQGTRLTVV.

The J gene is TRBJ1-1, the V gene TRBV4-3, with 7 bases matching TRBD1. CDR1 and CDR2 (germline): LGHNA, YSLEER. The CDR3 is made up of 17 amino acids. V was clipped by 0 bases and J by 0 bases; unmatched bases: 7. CDR3 DNA sequence: TGCGCCAGCAGCCAAGATCCGCCGACAGGGCTGAACACTGAAGCTTTCTTT. Translated: CASSQDPPTGLNTEAFF.

Points on this clonotype: This may be a read error: a much more frequent sequence differs by one nucleotide. The rearrangement links TRBV6-9 to TRBJ2-7; TRBD1 agrees at 7 bases. In germline, CDR1 is MNHGY, CDR2 SVAAGI. CDR3 size: 14 residues. The CDR3 coding sequence is TGTGCCTGCAGTTATGGAACAGGGGACTACGAGCAGTACTTC. It is translated as CACSYGTGDYEQYF.

This clonotype is labeled as medium-sized. V gene TRBV7-3 combines with J gene TRBJ2-1, with 7 bases that match TRBD2. Germline V CDR1 and CDR2: SGHTA, FQGTGA. V trimming: 5 bases; J trimming: 9 bases; junction bases outside the gene matches: 7. This CDR3 has 13 amino acids. CDR3 nucleotides: TGTGCCAGCAGCCTCGCCGGGAGGAGTGAGCAGTTCTTC. As protein: CASSLAGRSEQFF.

This clonotype was detected many times. V gene TRBV12-3 or TRBV12-4 combines with J gene TRBJ2-7; perhaps TRBD2 as D (6 bases). V gave up 3 bases and J gave up 3 bases, with 15 bases separating them. The CDR3 is 15 residues long. The CDR3 region has the DNA TGTGCCAGCAGTTTTGTACCGGGAGAGCGCTACGAGCAGTACTTC. It translates to CASSFVPGERYEQYF.

This chain joins TRBV24-1 and TRBJ1-2, with TRBD1 matching over 9 bases. The germline V gene has CDR1 KGHDR and CDR2 SFDVKD. The junction had 13 bases not matched to a gene; V was cut back by 3 bases and J by 6 bases. The CDR3 has 17 amino acids. The CDR3 region has the DNA TGTGCCACCAGTGATACGGGACAGGGTGGAAGTGAGGATGGCTACACCTTC. This encodes CATSDTGQGGSEDGYTF.

V gene TRBV4-1 combines with J gene TRBJ1-1, with TRBD1 matching over 9 bases. The V gene's germline CDR1 is MGHRA and CDR2 YSYEKL. Losses at the gene ends were 6 bases for V and 0 bases for J; bases not matched to a gene: 5. This CDR3 comprises 15 residues. The CDR3 loop is CASRRTGVMNTEAFF. Written as DNA, the CDR3 is TGCGCCAGCAGACGGACAGGGGTCATGAACACTGAAGCTTTCTTT.

The V gene is TRBV28, the J gene TRBJ1-1; TRBD1 matches 10 bases. The CDR3 totals 22 residues. Germline CDR1 reads MDHEN; CDR2 reads SYDVKM. V lost 7 bases and J lost 1; bases outside the gene matches: 27. The CDR3 coding sequence is TGTGCCAGCAACTCTTTTGACAAATGGGACAGGGGAAGGAGGGAAGAGAACACTGAAGCTTTCTTT. Its protein product is CASNSFDKWDRGRREENTEAFF.

This clonotype showed up many times. The J gene is TRBJ1-4, the V gene TRBV7-9, with no clear D. Germline CDR1 SEHNR, CDR2 FQNEAQ (reference sequence). V shed 5 bases and J shed 7 bases, with 17 bases lying between them. The CDR3 totals 15 residues. The DNA of the CDR3 is TGTGCCAGCAGCCCCTACGGACGTGGAGCTGAAAAACTGTTTTTT. The encoded protein is CASSPYGRGAEKLFF.